Below are 23 T cell receptor beta chains sequenced from a single sample in a study of post-analysis software for immune sequencing data. Unique molecular identifiers were built into the TCR beta cDNA libraries. Using its own MiXCR run on the PCR reads, TCRdb lists one record per CDR3 protein. Found here are some 890,000 distinct CDR3 sequences, about 57% of them singletons; the top ten hold 4.6%. Which antigens these TCRs recognize remains unknown. Findings and caveats of the study: Patients showed TRBV5-6, TRBV5-1 and TRBV20-1 among a few TRBV segments more frequent than in controls.

The sequencing sample was made of blood. These receptors were taken from a girl under 18 with multiple sclerosis.

The chain has TRBV5-1 and TRBJ1-2; D is unclear. Per the germline V gene, CDR1 is SGHRS and CDR2 is YFSETQ. There are 14 residues in the CDR3. V lost 3 bases to trimming and J lost 4 bases, with 13 bases between them. This CDR3 reads CASSYGELGYGYTF. The CDR3 DNA follows: TGCGCCAGCAGCTACGGCGAACTTGGCTATGGCTACACCTTC.

The rearrangement links TRBV29-1 to TRBJ2-3, with D possibly TRBD1 on 5 matching bases. The germline gives CDR1 SQVTM, CDR2 ANQGSEA. The CDR3 is made up of 15 amino acids. V was clipped by 2 bases and J by 0 bases, with 12 bases between them. The CDR3 coding sequence is TGCAGCGTTGAAAGGGGAACAGGTAGCACAGATACGCAGTATTTT. The encoded protein is CSVERGTGSTDTQYF.

The chain is built from TRBV2 and TRBJ2-5; the match to TRBD2 covers 14 bases. The last part of the DNA fits TRBJ2-7 better; the J call may be wrong. This CDR3 is 16 amino acids long. Germline-derived CDR1 and CDR2 are SNHLY and FYNNEI. The CDR3 is CASRYRLAGGVNEQYF. The CDR3 DNA follows: TGTGCCAGCAGGTATAGACTAGCGGGAGGGGTCAACGAGCAGTACTTC.

The sample holds one count of this clonotype. The chain links TRBV4-2 to TRBJ2-3; 12 bases are a match to TRBD2. The CDR3 is made up of 18 amino acids. V shed 1 base and J 6 bases; nucleotides not matched to a gene: 11. The germline gives CDR1 LGHNA, CDR2 YNFKEQ. CDR3 protein: CASSQVLAGGPSGDTQYF. In DNA form, the CDR3 reads TGTGCCAGCAGCCAAGTGCTAGCGGGAGGGCCAAGTGGGGATACGCAGTATTTT.

The rearrangement joins TRBV7-9 to TRBJ1-2, with no clear D. The CDR3 runs to 14 residues. Germline CDR1 and CDR2: SEHNR and FQNEAQ (reference sequence). V was trimmed by 3 bases and J by 8 bases, leaving 16 bases between them. The DNA for the CDR3 is TGTGCCAGCAGCTTCCCGGAGGGAGGATCCGGCTACACCTTC. Translated: CASSFPEGGSGYTF. The full variable domain, in which reference TRBV7-9 and TRBJ1-2 provide the parts outside the CDR3, is DTGVSQNPRHKITKRGQNVTFRCDPISEHNRLYWYRQTLGQGPEFLTYFQNEAQLEKSRLLSDRFSAERPKGSFSTLEIQRTEQGDSAMYLCASSFPEGGSGYTFGSGTRLTVV.

The sample holds a few counts of this clonotype. The chain couples TRBV15 to TRBJ2-3, with D unresolved. The CDR3 sequence is 13 residues long. CDR1 LNHNV and CDR2 YYDKDF come from the germline V gene (reference sequence). V was pared by 3 bases and J by 4 bases, with 8 bases between. The DNA for the CDR3 is TGTGCCACCAGCAGGGTTAGTGCAGATACGCAGTATTTT. This codes for CATSRVSADTQYF.

This chain connects TRBV13 to TRBJ2-1; possible D gene TRBD1, 6 bases. Trimming removed 2 bases from V and 6 bases from J, with 11 bases in between. Per the germline V gene, CDR1 is PRHDT and CDR2 is FYEKMQ (reference sequence). The CDR3 has 14 residues. The chain's CDR3 is CASSLQGMGNEQFF. Here the CDR3 DNA reads TGTGCCAGCAGCTTACAGGGGATGGGCAATGAGCAGTTCTTC.

The J gene is TRBJ1-2, the V gene TRBV29-1; D call uncertain. V was trimmed by 7 bases and J by 1 base, leaving 13 bases between them. Germline assignment: CDR1 SQVTM and CDR2 ANQGSEA. The CDR3 loop spans 13 amino acids. CDR3 coding DNA: TGCAGCGCGATAACAGCAGTTAACTATGGCTACACCTTC. Protein product: CSAITAVNYGYTF.

The V call is TRBV20-1, the J call TRBJ1-6; 7 bases align to TRBD1. Germline loops: CDR1 DFQATT, CDR2 SNEGSKA (reference sequence). V dropped 5 bases and J dropped 7; count of bases not matched to a gene: 8. The length of the CDR3 is 14 residues. CDR3 sequence (DNA): TGCAGTGCTTACAAGACAGGGTCGAATTCACCCCTCCACTTT. Protein: CSAYKTGSNSPLHF.

In nucleotides, the CDR3 is TGCAGCGCCCTAGCCGAAGGGGGCTACACCTTC. Protein: CSALAEGGYTF. The chain joins TRBV29-1 to TRBJ1-2; the D is unclear. The germline gives CDR1 SQVTM, CDR2 ANQGSEA. The CDR3 spans 11 residues. Trimming stripped 7 bases from V and 8 bases from J, with 14 bases between.

This clonotype occurred a few times. The V gene is TRBV12-3 or TRBV12-4, the J gene TRBJ2-7, with D possibly TRBD2 on 7 matching bases. V was clipped by 5 bases and J by 3 bases, with 20 bases between them. This CDR3 has 16 amino acids. The CDR3 region has the DNA TGTGCCAGCAGTGGGGGGGATACAGGGTTGGGCTACGAGCAGTACTTC. Its translation is CASSGGDTGLGYEQYF.

The chain carries TRBV27 and TRBJ2-1; D tentatively reads TRBD1 or TRBD2 (5 bases each). The CDR3 consists of 12 residues. Germline V CDR1 and CDR2: MNHEY, SMNVEV (reference sequence). V lost 6 bases and J lost 4, with 7 bases in between. CDR3 in amino acids: CASSWGYNEQFF. The CDR3 nucleotides are TGTGCCAGCAGCTGGGGGTACAATGAGCAGTTCTTC.

This rearrangement joins TRBV28 to TRBJ2-7; a possible D gene is TRBD2 (6 bases). The J call may be faulty, since TRBJ2-5 better matches the DNA end. Germline V lookup: CDR1 MDHEN, CDR2 SYDVKM. The CDR3 totals 15 residues. In DNA, the CDR3 is TGTGCCAGCAGTTTACGTAGCGGAAACATGGAGACCCAGTACTTC. This encodes CASSLRSGNMETQYF.

A few counts support this clonotype. The chain couples TRBV5-1 to TRBJ2-6; TRBD1 aligns across 10 bases. Germline values: CDR1 SGHRS, CDR2 YFSETQ. Unmatched junction bases numbered 7, after V lost 5 bases and J lost 2 bases. The CDR3 spans 17 residues. The CDR3: CASRGRQGATGANVLTF. The CDR3 DNA reads TGCGCCAGCAGAGGCAGACAGGGGGCGACTGGGGCCAACGTCCTGACTTTC.

There are a few counts of this clonotype. This sequence joins TRBV27 and TRBJ1-6, with D perhaps TRBD1 (6 bases). This CDR3 has 15 amino acids. CDR1 MNHEY and CDR2 SMNVEV come from the germline V gene (reference sequence). The V end lost 4 bases, the J end lost 8 bases, and 15 bases lay between the germline ends. The chain's CDR3 is CASSSRGLGDSPLHF. CDR3 in DNA: TGTGCCAGCAGTTCCAGGGGCCTGGGAGATTCACCCCTCCACTTT.

CDR3 DNA: TGTGCCAGCAGTGAAGCAAGAAGAAGTTCCACAGATACGCAGTATTTT. Amino acid sequence: CASSEARRSSTDTQYF. V gene TRBV2 combines with J gene TRBJ2-3; D not certain. Germline loops: CDR1 SNHLY, CDR2 FYNNEI. Trimming stripped 0 bases from V and 2 bases from J, with 12 bases between. The CDR3 spans 16 residues. Combining the CDR3 with reference TRBV2 and TRBJ2-3 gives the whole variable domain EPEVTQTPSHQVTQMGQEVILRCVPISNHLYFYWYRQILGQKVEFLVSFYNNEISEKSEIFDDQFSVERPDGSNFTLKIRSTKLEDSAMYFCASSEARRSSTDTQYFGPGTRLTVL.

The rearrangement links TRBV20-1 to TRBJ2-1, with D perhaps TRBD2 (6 bases). CDR3 length equals 15 residues. Trimming took 3 bases from V and 6 from J, leaving 18 bases between them. Germline V gene sequence: CDR1 DFQATT, CDR2 SNEGSKA (reference sequence). The CDR3 sequence: CSASGRSGPFNEQFF. CDR3 coding DNA: TGCAGTGCTAGCGGTCGAAGCGGGCCGTTCAATGAGCAGTTCTTC.

The chain employs TRBV10-3 and TRBJ2-7; no firm D call. In germline, CDR1 is ENHRY, CDR2 SYGVKD. The CDR3 loop spans 11 amino acids. Trimming removed 2 bases from V and 3 bases from J, with 2 bases in between. CDR3 sequence (DNA): TGTGCCATCAGTGAGAACTACGAGCAGTACTTC. It is translated as CAISENYEQYF.

The rearrangement joins TRBV5-1 to TRBJ2-7; D may be TRBD2 (6 bases). Germline lookup yields CDR1 SGHRS and CDR2 YFSETQ. This CDR3 contains 15 residues. Trimming removed 3 bases at V and 0 bases at J, with 13 bases between. Written as DNA, the CDR3 is TGCGCCAGCAGCTCCCGAGGTAGCGGCTCCTACGAGCAGTACTTC. This sequence encodes CASSSRGSGSYEQYF.

The rearrangement uses TRBV5-1 and TRBJ2-1, with 12 bases identical to TRBD2. J gave up 10 bases and V 4 bases, and 12 bases lay outside the gene matches. The CDR3 has 16 residues. CDR1 is SGHRS and CDR2 is YFSETQ in the germline V gene. CDR3 bases: TGCGCCAGCAGCGTGTTCCTAGCGGGGGGGACAGGGGAGCAGTTCTTC. It is translated as CASSVFLAGGTGEQFF.

The chain couples TRBV7-9 to TRBJ1-1, with D unclear. V was clipped by 6 bases and J by 1 base, with 18 bases between them. Germline CDR1 reads SEHNR; CDR2 reads FQNEAQ (reference sequence). The CDR3 runs to 16 residues. CDR3 region: CASRHEWARANTEAFF. The CDR3 nucleotides are TGTGCCAGCAGACATGAATGGGCCAGAGCGAACACTGAAGCTTTCTTT. Full variable domain (missing parts from reference TRBV7-9 and TRBJ1-1): DTGVSQNPRHKITKRGQNVTFRCDPISEHNRLYWYRQTLGQGPEFLTYFQNEAQLEKSRLLSDRFSAERPKGSFSTLEIQRTEQGDSAMYLCASRHEWARANTEAFFGQGTRLTVV.

The chain carries TRBV5-1 and TRBJ2-5; D unresolved. Germline CDR1 reads SGHRS; CDR2 reads YFSETQ. The CDR3 contains 14 residues. V lost 1 base and J lost 4, with 11 bases in between. The CDR3 region is CASSLLTPPETQYF. CDR3 in DNA: TGCGCCAGCAGCTTGCTCACGCCCCCAGAGACCCAGTACTTC.

J is TRBJ2-5 and V is TRBV5-6; D is perhaps TRBD2 (6 bases). Germline V gives CDR1 SGHDT, CDR2 YYEEEE. The V gene lost 4 bases and the J gene lost 5 bases, with 15 bases spanning the gap. This CDR3 is 14 amino acids long. In nucleotides, the CDR3 is TGTGCCAGCAGCCTGAGGAGGGCAGATGAGACCCAGTACTTC. Protein: CASSLRRADETQYF.